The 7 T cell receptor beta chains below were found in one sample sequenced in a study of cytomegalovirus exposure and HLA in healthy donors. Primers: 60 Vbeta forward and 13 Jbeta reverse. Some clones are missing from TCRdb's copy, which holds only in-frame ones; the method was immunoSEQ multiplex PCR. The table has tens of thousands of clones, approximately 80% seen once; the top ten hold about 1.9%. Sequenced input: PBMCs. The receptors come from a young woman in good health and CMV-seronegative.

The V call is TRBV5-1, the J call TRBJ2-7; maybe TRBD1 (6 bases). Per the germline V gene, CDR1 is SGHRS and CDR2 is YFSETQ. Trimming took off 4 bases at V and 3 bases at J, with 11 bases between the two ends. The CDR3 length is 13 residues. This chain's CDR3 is CASSTRDNYEQYF. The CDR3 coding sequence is TGCGCCAGCAGCACCAGGGACAACTACGAGCAGTACTTC.

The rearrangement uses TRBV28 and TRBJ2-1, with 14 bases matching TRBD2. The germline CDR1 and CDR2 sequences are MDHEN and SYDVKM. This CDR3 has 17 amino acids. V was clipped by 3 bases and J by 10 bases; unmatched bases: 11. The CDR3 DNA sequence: TGTGCCAGCAGTTTGGCGACAGGGACTAGCGGGAGTAGGGAGCAGTTCTTC. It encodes CASSLATGTSGSREQFF. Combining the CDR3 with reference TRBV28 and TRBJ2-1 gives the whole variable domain DVKVTQSSRYLVKRTGEKVFLECVQDMDHENMFWYRQDPGLGLRLIYFSYDVKMKEKGDIPEGYSVSREKKERFSLILESASTNQTSMYLCASSLATGTSGSREQFFGPGTRLTVL.

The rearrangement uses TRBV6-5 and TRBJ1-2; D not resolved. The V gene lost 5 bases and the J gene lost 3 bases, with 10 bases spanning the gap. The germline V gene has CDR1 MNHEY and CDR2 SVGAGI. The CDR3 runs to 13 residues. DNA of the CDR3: TGTGCCAGCAGTGTCGACGGGGACTATGGCTACACCTTC. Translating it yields CASSVDGDYGYTF.

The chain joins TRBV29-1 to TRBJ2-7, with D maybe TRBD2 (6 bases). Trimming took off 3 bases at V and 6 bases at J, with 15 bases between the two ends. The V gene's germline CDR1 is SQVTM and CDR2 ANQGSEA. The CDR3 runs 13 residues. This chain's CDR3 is CSVEGNSGGEQYF. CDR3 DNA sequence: TGCAGCGTTGAGGGCAACTCCGGGGGCGAGCAGTACTTC.

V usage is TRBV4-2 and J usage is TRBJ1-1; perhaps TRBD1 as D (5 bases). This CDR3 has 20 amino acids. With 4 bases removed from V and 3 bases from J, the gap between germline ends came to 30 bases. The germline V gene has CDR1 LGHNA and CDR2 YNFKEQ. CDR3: CASSLEVVGVSFTGDTEAFF. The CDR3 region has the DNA TGTGCCAGCAGCCTCGAAGTAGTGGGGGTGTCTTTTACGGGAGACACTGAAGCTTTCTTT.

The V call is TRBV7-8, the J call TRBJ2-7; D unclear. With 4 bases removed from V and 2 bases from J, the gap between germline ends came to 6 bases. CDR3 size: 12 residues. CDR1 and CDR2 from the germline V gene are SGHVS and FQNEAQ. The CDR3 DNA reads TGTGCCAGCAGCTCCCCTCCCTACGAGCAGTACTTC. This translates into CASSSPPYEQYF.

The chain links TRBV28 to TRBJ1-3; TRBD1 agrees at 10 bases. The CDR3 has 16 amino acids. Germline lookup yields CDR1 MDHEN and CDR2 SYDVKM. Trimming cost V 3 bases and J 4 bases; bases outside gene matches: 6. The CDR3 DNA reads TGTGCCAGCAGTTTGGGACAGGGGCTCTCGGGAAACACCATATATTTT. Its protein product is CASSLGQGLSGNTIYF.